This TCR beta chain was captured by sequencing in a study of T cell changes during pregnancy in multiple sclerosis. V lost 3 bases, J lost 2 bases, and 13 bases lay in between. CDR1 and CDR2 (germline): KGHSH, LQKENI. The CDR3 has 15 amino acids. Measured with immunoSEQ multiplex PCR; TCRdb has only the in-frame clones, and not every one. Of some 66,000 clones detected, over 75% appear once; the ten largest clones hold roughly 5.2%. The receptor was derived from a female donor with multiple sclerosis, enrolled in a pregnancy study. This specimen consisted of CD8+ T cells from peripheral blood mononuclear cells, obtained before pregnancy. The J gene is TRBJ1-2, the V gene TRBV18; TRBD1 might be the D (5 bases). Here the CDR3 DNA reads TGTGCCAGCTCACCGGCAGGGATCCTCAACTATGGCTACACCTTC. The encoded protein is CASSPAGILNYGYTF.